A selection of T cell receptor beta chains follows, all from one sample in a study of tumor-infiltrating lymphocytes in localized non-small cell lung cancer. Sequencing was performed with immunoSEQ multiplex PCR; in TCRdb, only in-frame clones are kept and a portion is missing. The sample comprises 21,000 or so clones, roughly three quarters of which are singletons, and about 3.4% rests with the top ten. Sequenced sample: lung tumor tissue. The receptors were gathered from a human donor with non-small cell lung cancer. Both conserved end residues are part of each CDR3.

j_gene,v_gene,CDR3aa
TRBJ2-7,TRBV5-4,CASRSAPGLAYEQYF
TRBJ1-5,TRBV11-2,CASSIDRNQPQHF
TRBJ2-5,TRBV2,CASSEVGGKGAQETQYF
TRBJ1-1,TRBV10-3,CAINRDLNTEAFF
TRBJ2-7,TRBV11-2,CASSLGQGPYEQYF
TRBJ1-5,TRBV19,CASSPESRQPQHF
TRBJ2-7,TRBV30,CAWGPKQGDEQYF
TRBJ1-2,TRBV18,CASSPPGYGYTF
TRBJ2-4,TRBV4-2,CASSQEGRGIAKNIQYF
TRBJ2-3,TRBV19,CASSISRGTDTQYF
TRBJ2-5,TRBV4-3,CASSQGGGRVETQYF
TRBJ2-5,TRBV19,CASSEGRQETQYF
TRBJ1-2,TRBV10-2,CASSRTGSNYGYTF
TRBJ2-1,TRBV9,CASSKTRMGEQFF
TRBJ2-5,TRBV11-2,CASSLGPETQYF
TRBJ2-1,TRBV11-3,CASSSVDEQFF
TRBJ1-1,TRBV19,CASIQARVNGNTEAFF
TRBJ1-1,TRBV5-6,CASSGDSWNTEAFF
TRBJ2-1,TRBV7-2,CASRGSYNEQFF
TRBJ2-1,TRBV29-1,CSVARQGGINEQFF
TRBJ2-1,TRBV18,CASSPLGTSGSSGNEQFF
TRBJ2-5,TRBV7-9,CASIRTGGETQYF
TRBJ2-5,TRBV15,CATNRGGEETQYF
TRBJ2-7,TRBV23-1,CASSQIAGGPRDEQYF
TRBJ1-5,TRBV27,CASRARSVGGPTYSNQPQHF
TRBJ2-1,TRBV5-1,CASSLTWGEGRTYNEQFF
TRBJ2-1,TRBV6-1,CASSERLGAVGDEQFF
TRBJ1-2,TRBV29-1,CSVESVNYGYTF